The 9 T cell receptor beta chains given below trace back to one sample, sequenced in a study of OX40 agonist ivuxolimab in advanced cancers. TCRdb's table, derived via immunoSEQ multiplex PCR, lists solely in-frame clones and lacks some. The sample contains roughly 60,000 clones, more than 80% of which appear only once. Sequenced here: CD4+ or CD8+ T cells sorted from blood, sampled in a trial of the OX40 agonist ivuxolimab. Source of these receptors: an adult with an advanced solid tumor such as melanoma, head and neck, liver or kidney cancer.

The CDR3 nucleotides are TGCGCCAGCAGCCAGGGGGCGGGGTACGAGCAGTACTTC. Translating gives CASSQGAGYEQYF. The V call is TRBV5-1, the J call TRBJ2-7; 8 nucleotides match TRBD1. The J segment lost 4 bases and the V segment lost 4 bases, leaving 4 bases of the junction unmatched. CDR3 length: 13 amino acids. CDR1 is SGHRS and CDR2 is YFSETQ in the germline V gene.

The CDR3 DNA reads as TGTGCCAGCAACGTGGGGGGCGCGGGGCAGCCCCAGCATTTT. This gives the protein CASNVGGAGQPQHF. The V gene is TRBV7-9, the J gene TRBJ1-5; the D gene is possibly TRBD1 (6 bases). The CDR3 has 14 residues. V shed 7 bases and J shed 7 bases, with 17 bases lying between them. The germline V gene encodes CDR1 SEHNR and CDR2 FQNEAQ (reference sequence).

The chain couples TRBV4-1 to TRBJ2-7; 10 nucleotides match TRBD2. There are 15 residues in the CDR3. Trimming cost V 4 bases and J 1 base; bases outside gene matches: 4. CDR1 MGHRA and CDR2 YSYEKL come from the germline V gene. The CDR3 nucleotides are TGCGCCAGCAGCCGGACGACTAGCGGGTCCTACGAGCAGTACTTC. It is translated as CASSRTTSGSYEQYF.

The genes are TRBV11-2 and TRBJ2-7; 11 positions agree with TRBD1. The junction had 5 bases not matched to a gene; V was cut back by 5 bases and J by 2 bases. The CDR3 consists of 15 residues. Germline V gene lookup returns CDR1 SGHAT and CDR2 FQNNGV. The CDR3 DNA reads TGTGCCAGCAGCCTATTGGACAGGGGGCCCTACGAGCAGTACTTC. Protein: CASSLLDRGPYEQYF.

The chain links TRBV30 to TRBJ1-5, with TRBD1 matching over 7 bases. Trimming cost V 0 bases and J 1 base; bases outside gene matches: 0. Germline V gene data show CDR1 as GTSNPN and CDR2 as SVGIG (reference sequence). The CDR3 is 14 residues long. The CDR3 loop reads CAWSVRGSNQPQHF. DNA of the CDR3: TGTGCCTGGAGTGTCAGGGGGAGCAATCAGCCCCAGCATTTT.

CDR3 coding DNA: TGTGCCAGCAGCTTTATACGGACTAGCGGGAGGATCGGTGAGCAGTTCTTC. It encodes CASSFIRTSGRIGEQFF. V gene TRBV7-3 combines with J gene TRBJ2-1, with TRBD2 matching over 14 bases. This CDR3 is 17 amino acids long. V was clipped by 3 bases and J by 9 bases; unmatched bases: 10. Looked up from germline, CDR1 is SGHTA and CDR2 is FQGTGA.

The DNA of the CDR3 is TGTGCCATCTCGAGGGACAGCTCCTACGAGCAGTACTTC. Translated, it gives CAISRDSSYEQYF. The chain employs TRBV7-9 and TRBJ2-7, with 7 bases identical to TRBD1. The CDR3 extends over 13 amino acids. The germline CDR1 and CDR2 sequences are SEHNR and FQNEAQ (reference sequence). The V gene end was trimmed by 10 bases and the J gene end by 0 bases; junction bases not matched to a gene: 6.

By sample fraction, this clone is medium-sized. V gene TRBV4-1 combines with J gene TRBJ1-2, with TRBD1 matching over 9 bases. The CDR3 is 15 residues long. Germline CDR1 and CDR2: MGHRA and YSYEKL. V lost 0 bases and J lost 10; bases outside the gene matches: 9. The chain's CDR3 is CASSQDPGTGTIYTF. The CDR3 coding sequence is TGCGCCAGCAGCCAAGATCCCGGGACAGGGACCATCTACACCTTC.

The chain recombines TRBV6-5 with TRBJ2-7; no clear D gene. The V end was cut by 5 bases, the J end by 5 bases, with 16 bases between. Germline V lookup: CDR1 MNHEY, CDR2 SVGAGI. The CDR3 loop spans 14 amino acids. CDR3 residues: CASSPTTRAHEQYF. As DNA, the CDR3 is TGTGCCAGCAGTCCAACCACAAGGGCCCACGAGCAGTACTTC.